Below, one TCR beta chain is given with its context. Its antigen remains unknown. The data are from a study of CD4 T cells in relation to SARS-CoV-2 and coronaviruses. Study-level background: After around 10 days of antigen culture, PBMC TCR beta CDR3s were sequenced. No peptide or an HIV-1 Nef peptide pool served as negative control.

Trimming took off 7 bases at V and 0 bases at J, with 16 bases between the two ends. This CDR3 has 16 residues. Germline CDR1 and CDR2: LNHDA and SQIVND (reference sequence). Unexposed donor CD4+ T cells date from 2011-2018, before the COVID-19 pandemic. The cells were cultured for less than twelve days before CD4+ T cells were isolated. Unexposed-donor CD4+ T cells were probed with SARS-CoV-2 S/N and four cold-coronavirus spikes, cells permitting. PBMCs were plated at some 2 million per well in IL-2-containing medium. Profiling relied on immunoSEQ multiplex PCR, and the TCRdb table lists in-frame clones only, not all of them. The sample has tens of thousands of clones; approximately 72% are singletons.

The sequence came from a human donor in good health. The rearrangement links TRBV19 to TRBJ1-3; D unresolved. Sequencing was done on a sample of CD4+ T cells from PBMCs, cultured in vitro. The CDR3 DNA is TGTGCCAGTACGGGAGGCGGCAGCGTCTCTGGAAACACCATATATTTT. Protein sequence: CASTGGGSVSGNTIYF. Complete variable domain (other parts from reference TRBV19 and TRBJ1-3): DGGITQSPKYLFRKEGQNVTLSCEQNLNHDAMYWYRQDPGQGLRLIYYSQIVNDFQKGDIAEGYSVSREKKESFPLTVTSAQKNPTAFYLCASTGGGSVSGNTIYFGEGSWLTVV.